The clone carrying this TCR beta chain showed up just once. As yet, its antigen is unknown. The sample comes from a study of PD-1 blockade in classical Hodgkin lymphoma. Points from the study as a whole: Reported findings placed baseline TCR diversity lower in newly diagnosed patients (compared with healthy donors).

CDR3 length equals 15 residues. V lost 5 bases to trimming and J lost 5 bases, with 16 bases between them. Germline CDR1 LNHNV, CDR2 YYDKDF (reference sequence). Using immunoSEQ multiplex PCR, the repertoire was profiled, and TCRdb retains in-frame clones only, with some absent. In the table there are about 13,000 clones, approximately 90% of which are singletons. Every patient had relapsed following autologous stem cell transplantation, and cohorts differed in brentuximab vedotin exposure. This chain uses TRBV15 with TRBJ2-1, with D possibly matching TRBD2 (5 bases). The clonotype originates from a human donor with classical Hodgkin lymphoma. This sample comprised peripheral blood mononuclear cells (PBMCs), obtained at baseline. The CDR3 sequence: CATSGIGLTDNEQFF. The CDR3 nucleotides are TGTGCCACCAGCGGTATTGGACTTACTGACAATGAGCAGTTCTTC.